This paragraph reports one T cell receptor (beta chain). Its matching antigen is unknown. The sample belongs to a study of T cell responses to AZD1222 COVID-19 vaccine. Study-wide context: Samples with a second dose at about 4 or about 12 weeks were pooled together.

Profiled with immunoSEQ multiplex PCR; TCRdb holds only in-frame clones, not every one. The table lists under 200,000 clones, over 85% of them singletons, with 1.6% in the top ten. Study observations and caveats: At baseline, seropositivity was found in only six or seven AZD1222 recipients. Dominant CD4 TCR responses targeted spike regions 160-218 and 743-854. Clonal diversity was possibly underestimated; the donors were predominantly white British and more often female.

The ends were cut back, 0 bases at V and 10 bases at J, with 14 bases in the middle. CDR1 and CDR2 from the germline V gene are SGDLS and YYNGEE. The CDR3 runs 14 residues. This TCR was recovered from an adult in good health. This rearrangement joins TRBV9 to TRBJ2-1, with D maybe TRBD2 (6 bases). The sequencing used peripheral blood, collected on day 0 of AZD1222 vaccination. In DNA, the CDR3 is TGTGCCAGCAGCGTAGACCTGAGGGAGGACGAGCAGTTCTTC. This sequence encodes CASSVDLREDEQFF.